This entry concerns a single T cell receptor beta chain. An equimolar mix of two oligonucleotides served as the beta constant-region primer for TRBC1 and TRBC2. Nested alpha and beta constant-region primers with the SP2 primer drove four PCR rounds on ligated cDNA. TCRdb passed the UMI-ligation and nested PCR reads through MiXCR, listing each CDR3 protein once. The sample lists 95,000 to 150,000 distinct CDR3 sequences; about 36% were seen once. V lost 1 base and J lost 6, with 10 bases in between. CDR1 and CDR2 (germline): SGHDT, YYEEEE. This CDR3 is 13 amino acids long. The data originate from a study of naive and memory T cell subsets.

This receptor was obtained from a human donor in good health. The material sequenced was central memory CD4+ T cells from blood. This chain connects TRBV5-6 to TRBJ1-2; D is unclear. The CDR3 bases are TGTGCCAGCAGCTTGATGGGGAGGGATGGCTACACCTTC. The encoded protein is CASSLMGRDGYTF. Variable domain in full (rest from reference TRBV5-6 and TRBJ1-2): DAGVTQSPTHLIKTRGQQVTLRCSPKSGHDTVSWYQQALGQGPQFIFQYYEEEERQRGNFPDRFSGHQFPNYSSELNVNALLLGDSALYLCASSLMGRDGYTFGSGTRLTVV.